Given below is one T cell receptor beta chain in context. Treatment described: some 20 received Ad26.COV2.S at low or high dose, single or two shots; about 5 received placebo; per-sample allocation not given. The study sampled participants on day 63 after the first vaccine or placebo injection. This sample is drawn from a study of Ad26.COV2.S vaccination and SARS-CoV-2 variants. Assay: immunoSEQ multiplex PCR; the TCRdb copy retains only in-frame clones and omits some. In the table there are some 350,000 clones, about 90% of which are singletons. From germline, CDR1 is LGHDT and CDR2 YNNKEL (reference sequence). This CDR3 has 14 amino acids. The V and J ends lost 4 bases and 1 base respectively, with 9 bases between them.

The sequencing here drew on peripheral blood, taken in a trial of Ad26.COV2.S vaccine versus placebo. The source is a person between 18 and 59 years old who received the Ad26.COV2.S COVID-19 vaccine or a placebo. The V and J genes are TRBV3-1 (or the pseudogene TRBV3-2) and TRBJ2-3, with D possibly being TRBD2 (6 bases). CDR3 protein: CASSPSGGTDTQYF. CDR3 bases: TGTGCCAGCAGCCCCTCGGGGGGCACAGATACGCAGTATTTT.